This TCR beta chain was documented in a study of blood T cell repertoires in COVID-19. The V gene's germline CDR1 is MGHRA and CDR2 YSYEKL. V lost 1 base and J 5 bases, leaving 7 bases between the germline ends. There are 13 residues in the CDR3. The protocol was immunoSEQ multiplex PCR, while the TCRdb copy is restricted to in-frame clones and leaves out a portion. The data hold 150,000 to 200,000 clones, with under 90% observed a single time. The source material was PBMCs or T cells enriched from blood (not recorded which). The gene calls are TRBV4-1 and TRBJ2-3; weak D call: TRBD2 (5 bases). This TCR derives from a woman aged 55-70 years who had recovered from COVID-19. CDR3 amino acids: CASSQVGEDTQYF. As DNA, the CDR3 is TGCGCCAGCAGCCAAGTCGGGGAAGATACGCAGTATTTT.